This T cell receptor beta chain was found in a study of T cells expressing NK-cell markers. The CDR3 runs to 17 residues. CDR1 is SGHRS, CDR2 YFSETQ, per germline. TCRdb reanalyzed the 5' RACE reads and collapses them to one entry per CDR3 protein, without DNA. With around 380,000 distinct CDR3 sequences in the sample, the ten largest clones hold around a tenth. This receptor was taken from a woman in her fifties or sixties in good health. The chain joins TRBV5-1 to TRBJ2-1; the D call from TCRdb, TRBD2, cannot be confirmed without DNA. The sequenced sample consisted of blood T cells: a sorted CD56 or NKG2C T cell subset, CD4+ or CD8+ T cells, or bulk PBMC T cells (not recorded which). The CDR3 loop is CASSLEVLAGDLNEQFF.